This TCR beta chain was identified during a study of beta chain features in type 1 diabetes (dated by TCRdb to the late 2010s). Study-level background: No differences in mean age, gender distribution, total cell number or subset yield were found between patients and healthy donors. A total of 107,917,701 sorted cells were examined across all samples, and a strong correlation was observed between cell number per subset and RNA yield. In the study, recently diagnosed type 1 diabetes patients and matched healthy donors were compared on the TCRB repertoires of their sorted circulating CD4+ T cell subsets. Whereas all 30 or so donors provided naive and central memory subsets, regulatory and stem cell-like memory subsets were isolated from just 8 patients and about eight healthy donors. Overall study results and their limits: Because cDNA rather than genomic DNA was sequenced, highly expressing activated cells could have been over-represented, although no difference in activation and CD3 levels was found between groups. Type 1 diabetes patients showed a moderate but significant shortening of TCRB CDR3 length in all four CD4+ subsets. Only small numbers of individuals were included in the HLA sub-analyses, which left unresolved whether HLA type had any influence on TCRB rearrangement. PCR may preferentially amplify shorter templates, but because patient and control samples were amplified and corrected together, any resulting skew would affect both groups equally. Fewer insertions and more nucleotide deletions at VDJ recombination sites were observed in patients with type 1 diabetes, implying thymic rearrangement abnormalities. Naive, central memory and regulatory TCRB repertoires appeared to be more alike among patients than among healthy donors.

Each donor gave one peripheral blood draw, averaging roughly 100 mL, which was collected into heparinised tubes. Naive, central memory, regulatory and stem cell-like memory CD4+ T cells were sorted on a BD FACSAria II using a panel including CD45RO, CCR7, CD25, CD127, CD95 and CD27. A purity above 98% was achieved for all sorted populations. PBMCs were isolated right away by Lymphoprep density gradient centrifugation and were stained directly, without culture. So that batch effects would be minimized, each experiment stained and sorted samples in pairs, pairing one healthy donor with one patient. This clone was seen a handful of times. Its antigen has not been determined. Base-call qualities are not available, and no considerably larger clone is one nucleotide away. The High Capacity cDNA Reverse Transcription Kit was used to reverse transcribe all of the isolated RNA, meaning that expressed TCRB transcripts were what got sequenced. Deep immunoSEQ sequencing was applied to naive, central memory and regulatory T cell samples, giving an average of about 3.6 million total reads per sample. Sorted cells were lysed in RLT buffer, and RNA was extracted using DNase-treated RNeasy Micro or Mini kits according to cell number. To prevent cross-contamination, each cell subset was processed individually, whereas patient and healthy donor samples were processed jointly. Using the immunoSEQ multiplex PCR, TCRB sequences were amplified from cDNA into 87-bp fragments spanning the CDR3 region. Sequencing of the amplicons was performed on the Illumina HiSeq platform. Per the source publication's procedure: PCR bias was computationally corrected using synthetic template baselines, reads within Hamming distance 2 were collapsed, and singletons that could not be merged were discarded. Reads were aligned to IMGT to assign V, D and J genes, CDR3 length, and insertions or deletions at six rearrangement sites. Clonotype counts were normalized to sorted cell number within each subset before computing true diversity and Gini coefficients with the tcR R package. The overlap coefficient, calculated on TCRB nucleotide sequences, was used to quantify repertoire sharing. TCRdb holds this immuneACCESS table with in-frame rearrangements only. Some clones are missing; in checked studies, unresolved V genes explain under half, and the rest has no known cause. V and J calls and clone size are those listed in that table; D and trimming were worked out from the DNA. The sample yields around 170,000 clones; 7% to 10% were counted once. Clones ranked in the top ten supply 2% to 2.5% of the sample.

The source material was central memory CD4+ T cells from blood. The TCR sequence derives from a woman in her late teens or twenties in good health.

The DNA is as follows: TGCGCCAGCAGTGGAGGGTCCACAGATACGCAGTATTTT. This translates into CASSGGSTDTQYF. The rearrangement joined TRBV5-1 to TRBJ2-3; the best D guess is TRBD2, with 6 bases matching. The CDR3 contains 13 residues, cysteine and phenylalanine counted. Solely the CDR3 DNA is kept, with 39 bases framed from the first base. V and J lose 5 bases and 2 bases, and a span of 9 bases separates them. For CDR1 and CDR2, the germline V gene lists SGHRS and YFSETQ. Reference TRBV5-1 and TRBJ2-3 proteins supply the regions before and after the CDR3; the full variable domain is: KAGVTQTPRYLIKTRGQQVTLSCSPISGHRSVSWYQQTPGQGLQFLFEYFSETQRNKGNFPGRFSGRQFSNSRSEMNVSTLELGDSALYLCASSGGSTDTQYFGPGTRLTVL.